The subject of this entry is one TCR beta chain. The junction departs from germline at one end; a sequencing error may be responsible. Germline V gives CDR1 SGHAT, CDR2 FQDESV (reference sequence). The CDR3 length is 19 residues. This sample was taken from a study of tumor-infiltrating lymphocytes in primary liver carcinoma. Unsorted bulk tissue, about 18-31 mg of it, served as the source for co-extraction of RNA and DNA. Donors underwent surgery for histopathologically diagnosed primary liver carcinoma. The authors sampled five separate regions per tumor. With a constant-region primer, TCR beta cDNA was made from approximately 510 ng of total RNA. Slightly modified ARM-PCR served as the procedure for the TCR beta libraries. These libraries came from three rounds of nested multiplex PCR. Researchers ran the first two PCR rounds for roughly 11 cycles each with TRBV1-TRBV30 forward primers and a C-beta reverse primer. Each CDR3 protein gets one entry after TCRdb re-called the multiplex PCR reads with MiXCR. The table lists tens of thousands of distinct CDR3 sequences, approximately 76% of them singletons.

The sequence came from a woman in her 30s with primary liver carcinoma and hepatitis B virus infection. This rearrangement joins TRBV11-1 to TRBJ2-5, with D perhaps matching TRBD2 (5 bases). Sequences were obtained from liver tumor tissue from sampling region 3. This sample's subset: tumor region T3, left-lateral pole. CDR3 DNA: TGTACCAGCAGCCCGCCCCCGGAGGTCATGAAGGACTTCCAAGAGACCCAGTACTTC. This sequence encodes CTSSPPPEVMKDFQETQYF.